The clone carrying this TCR beta chain has only a few counts. No antigen is known for it. The junction departs from the called germline gene at one end, perhaps through a read error. This specimen belongs to a study of memory CD4+ T cells and cytomegalovirus serostatus. As for the study in general: Donors were healthy Belgian adults, some 10 CMV seropositive and some 24 seronegative. Whole-study findings and limits: About 40% of the roughly 160 known CMV-associated TCRbeta sequences appeared in CD4+ memory.

The table came from immunoSEQ multiplex PCR; TCRdb's copy has only in-frame clones and leaves some out. Here the sample spans over 75,000 clones, about four fifths being singletons. Single viable CD3+CD4+CD8-CD45RO+ cells were sorted as the memory CD4+ T cells. Per the germline V gene, CDR1 is KGHSH and CDR2 is LQKENI. This CDR3 is built from 15 residues. The TCR originated in an adult in good health and CMV-seropositive. Input material: memory CD4+ T cells from blood. The V gene is TRBV18, the J gene TRBJ2-2, with TRBD1 identical over 7 bases. The CDR3: CASSPTGAKTGELFF. For the CDR3, the DNA is TGTGCCAGCTCACCAACAGGGGCGAAGACCGGGGAGCTGTTTTTT. The whole variable domain, remainder taken from reference TRBV18 and TRBJ2-2, is NAGVMQNPRHLVRRRGQEARLRCSPMKGHSHVYWYRQLPEEGLKFMVYLQKENIIDESGMPKERFSAEFPKEGPSILRIQQVVRGDSAAYFCASSPTGAKTGELFFGEGSRLTVL.